This note documents a single TCR beta chain sequence. Its matching antigen is unknown. This entry belongs to a study of response to subunit inactivated influenza vaccine. Study-level results: A suggestion made by the authors is that each seasonal influenza vaccination recruits few new T cells.

In TCRdb, the RT-PCR reads were re-called with MiXCR into one record per CDR3 protein. The table shows a few hundred thousand distinct CDR3 sequences, with 9% to 15% occurring only once. Germline lookup yields CDR1 SGHAT and CDR2 FQNNGV. V was pared by 4 bases and J by 5 bases, with 14 bases between. CDR3 length: 14 residues. Source: non-naive T cells sorted from PBMCs, taken around 15 days before vaccination. The chain recombines TRBV11-2 with TRBJ2-5; D may be TRBD2 (6 bases). This clonotype was sampled from a man aged 45-60 years who received an inactivated influenza vaccine. Written as DNA, the CDR3 is TGTGCCAGCAGCTGGGGGGACCTCCGGGAGACCCAGTACTTC. Amino acid sequence: CASSWGDLRETQYF.